This is a list of T cell receptor beta chains from one sample in a study of cytomegalovirus exposure and HLA in healthy donors. The assay was immunoSEQ multiplex PCR, and TCRdb's table has in-frame clones only and misses some. The sample has under 150,000 clones; about 84% are singletons. Sequencing was carried out using PBMCs. The source is a boy aged 10-17 years in good health and CMV-seronegative. The CDR3 runs from the conserved cysteine through the conserved F or W. Fields, in order: V gene, J gene, clone size, D gene, CDR3 protein, CDR3 DNA. A D gene is named only where the DNA matches it firmly. Expanded clones get a size class; other rows say once, few or many, or leave the size out.

v_call: TRBV9
j_call: TRBJ2-2
clone_size: NA
d_call: NA
cdr3_aa: CASSRRTSGGSGGELFF
cdr3_nt: TGTGCCAGCAGCAGACGGACCTCAGGGGGGTCGGGCGGGGAGCTGTTTTTT

v_call: TRBV30
j_call: TRBJ2-3
clone_size: NA
d_call: TRBD2
cdr3_aa: CAWSGASGRDTQYF
cdr3_nt: TGTGCCTGGAGTGGTGCTAGCGGGAGAGATACGCAGTATTTT

v_call: TRBV5-4
j_call: TRBJ1-1
clone_size: NA
d_call: NA
cdr3_aa: CASSSYRDTEAFF
cdr3_nt: TGTGCCAGCAGCTCCTACAGGGACACTGAAGCTTTCTTT

v_call: TRBV30
j_call: TRBJ1-1
clone_size: NA
d_call: TRBD1
cdr3_aa: CAWSVYGQGGEAFF
cdr3_nt: TGTGCCTGGAGTGTATATGGACAGGGAGGCGAAGCTTTCTTT

v_call: TRBV19
j_call: TRBJ1-1
clone_size: NA
d_call: TRBD1
cdr3_aa: CASRETGMNTEAFF
cdr3_nt: TGTGCCAGTAGGGAGACAGGGATGAACACTGAAGCTTTCTTT

v_call: TRBV4-1
j_call: TRBJ2-3
clone_size: NA
d_call: NA
cdr3_aa: CASSPRTVTDTQYF
cdr3_nt: TGCGCCAGCAGCCCTCGGACAGTCACAGATACGCAGTATTTT

v_call: TRBV5-1
j_call: TRBJ2-3
clone_size: few
d_call: NA
cdr3_aa: CASSSNAFRGTDTQYF
cdr3_nt: TGCGCCAGCAGCTCTAACGCTTTTCGTGGCACAGATACGCAGTATTTT

v_call: TRBV5-1
j_call: TRBJ1-5
clone_size: few
d_call: NA
cdr3_aa: CASRAGGEDQPQHF
cdr3_nt: TGCGCCAGCAGGGCCGGGGGTGAGGATCAGCCCCAGCATTTT

v_call: TRBV7-9
j_call: TRBJ1-4
clone_size: few
d_call: TRBD1
cdr3_aa: CASSLDFGGGLTNEKLFF
cdr3_nt: TGTGCCAGCAGCTTAGACTTTGGAGGGGGCTTAACTAATGAAAAACTGTTTTTT

v_call: TRBV27
j_call: TRBJ2-7
clone_size: NA
d_call: TRBD2
cdr3_aa: CASSFDRTSEYF
cdr3_nt: TGTGCCAGCAGTTTTGATCGGACTAGTGAGTACTTC

v_call: TRBV28
j_call: TRBJ1-5
clone_size: NA
d_call: TRBD1
cdr3_aa: CASRETGGRRDLQPQHF
cdr3_nt: TGTGCCAGCAGAGAGACAGGGGGCCGGCGGGACTTGCAGCCCCAGCATTTT

v_call: TRBV2
j_call: TRBJ1-2
clone_size: once
d_call: TRBD1
cdr3_aa: CASSYRGQNYGYTF
cdr3_nt: TGTGCCAGCAGCTACAGGGGACAAAACTATGGCTACACCTTC

v_call: TRBV5-4
j_call: TRBJ1-2
clone_size: NA
d_call: TRBD1
cdr3_aa: CASSPKGQGAGDGYTF
cdr3_nt: TGTGCCAGCAGCCCTAAGGGACAGGGGGCGGGGGATGGCTACACCTTC

v_call: TRBV30
j_call: TRBJ2-3
clone_size: NA
d_call: TRBD2
cdr3_aa: CAWRRGREGRADTQYF
cdr3_nt: TGTGCCTGGAGACGGGGACGGGAGGGAAGGGCAGATACGCAGTATTTT

v_call: TRBV7-9
j_call: TRBJ2-7
clone_size: NA
d_call: NA
cdr3_aa: CASSPLDKGSSYEQYF
cdr3_nt: TGTGCCAGCAGCCCACTAGACAAGGGAAGCTCCTACGAGCAGTACTTC

v_call: TRBV30
j_call: TRBJ1-1
clone_size: NA
d_call: NA
cdr3_aa: CAWSKKGLAEAFF
cdr3_nt: TGTGCCTGGTCAAAGAAGGGGCTCGCTGAAGCTTTCTTT

v_call: TRBV6-1
j_call: TRBJ2-1
clone_size: NA
d_call: TRBD2
cdr3_aa: CASTGGDVYNEQFF
cdr3_nt: TGTGCCAGCACCGGGGGGGACGTCTACAATGAGCAGTTCTTC

v_call: TRBV2
j_call: TRBJ2-2
clone_size: NA
d_call: TRBD2
cdr3_aa: CASSGEVSSGSFGELFF
cdr3_nt: TGTGCCAGCAGTGGGGAAGTTTCTAGCGGGAGTTTCGGGGAGCTGTTTTTT

v_call: TRBV5-1
j_call: TRBJ2-3
clone_size: NA
d_call: NA
cdr3_aa: CASSLAGNTDTQYF
cdr3_nt: TGCGCCAGCAGCTTGGCGGGGAATACAGATACGCAGTATTTT

v_call: TRBV14
j_call: TRBJ2-7
clone_size: NA
d_call: NA
cdr3_aa: CASSQGADYPREQYF
cdr3_nt: TGTGCCAGCAGCCAAGGGGCGGACTATCCTCGGGAGCAGTACTTC

v_call: TRBV7-3
j_call: TRBJ2-1
clone_size: NA
d_call: NA
cdr3_aa: CASSPTRAGEQFF
cdr3_nt: TGTGCCAGCAGCCCGACGAGGGCGGGTGAGCAGTTCTTC

v_call: TRBV6-5
j_call: TRBJ1-2
clone_size: few
d_call: NA
cdr3_aa: CASSYSGNSGYGYTF
cdr3_nt: TGTGCCAGCAGTTACTCCGGGAATTCAGGCTATGGCTACACCTTC

v_call: TRBV23-1
j_call: TRBJ1-5
clone_size: NA
d_call: NA
cdr3_aa: CASSRRQCFNQPQHF
cdr3_nt: TGCGCCAGCAGTCGGCGACAGTGTTTCAATCAGCCCCAGCATTTT

v_call: TRBV27
j_call: TRBJ2-5
clone_size: NA
d_call: NA
cdr3_aa: CASSYPGETQYF
cdr3_nt: TGTGCCAGCAGCTACCCGGGAGAGACCCAGTACTTC

v_call: TRBV7-2
j_call: TRBJ2-7
clone_size: NA
d_call: TRBD1
cdr3_aa: CASSYRGYEQYF
cdr3_nt: TGTGCCAGCAGCTACAGGGGTTACGAGCAGTACTTC

v_call: TRBV2
j_call: TRBJ1-5
clone_size: NA
d_call: TRBD1
cdr3_aa: CASRGPGGGNQPQHF
cdr3_nt: TGTGCCAGCAGGGGGCCAGGGGGTGGCAATCAGCCCCAGCATTTT

v_call: TRBV27
j_call: TRBJ1-1
clone_size: once
d_call: NA
cdr3_aa: CASSPGGTLGTEAFF
cdr3_nt: TGTGCCAGCAGTCCCGGCGGGACCTTAGGCACTGAAGCTTTCTTT

v_call: TRBV6-1
j_call: TRBJ1-2
clone_size: NA
d_call: TRBD1
cdr3_aa: CASSGIQGDYGYTF
cdr3_nt: TGTGCCAGCAGTGGGATACAGGGGGACTATGGCTACACCTTC

v_call: TRBV7-9
j_call: TRBJ1-2
clone_size: NA
d_call: TRBD1
cdr3_aa: CASSLGTGRENYYGYTF
cdr3_nt: TGTGCCAGCAGCTTGGGGACAGGGAGGGAGAATTATTATGGCTACACCTTC

v_call: TRBV18
j_call: TRBJ2-1
clone_size: once
d_call: TRBD2
cdr3_aa: CASSLTSGSFEQFF
cdr3_nt: TGTGCCAGCTCACTGACTAGCGGGAGCTTTGAGCAGTTCTTC

v_call: TRBV5-4
j_call: TRBJ2-1
clone_size: NA
d_call: TRBD2
cdr3_aa: CASSLERGTSGRNEQFF
cdr3_nt: TGTGCCAGCAGCTTAGAGCGAGGGACTAGCGGGAGGAATGAGCAGTTCTTC

v_call: TRBV4-3
j_call: TRBJ2-3
clone_size: once
d_call: TRBD2
cdr3_aa: CASSLRLADTDTQYF
cdr3_nt: TGCGCCAGCAGCCTCCGACTAGCGGATACAGATACGCAGTATTTT

v_call: TRBV5-1
j_call: TRBJ1-1
clone_size: few
d_call: NA
cdr3_aa: CASSSLMNTEAFF
cdr3_nt: TGCGCCAGCAGCTCGCTAATGAACACTGAAGCTTTCTTT

v_call: TRBV10-1
j_call: TRBJ2-1
clone_size: NA
d_call: TRBD1
cdr3_aa: CATRQGDYNEQFF
cdr3_nt: TGCGCCACCCGACAGGGGGACTACAATGAGCAGTTCTTC

v_call: TRBV4-1
j_call: TRBJ2-7
clone_size: NA
d_call: NA
cdr3_aa: CASSQGSLSYYEQYF
cdr3_nt: TGCGCCAGCAGCCAAGGGAGTCTCTCTTACTACGAGCAGTACTTC

v_call: TRBV6-1
j_call: TRBJ1-3
clone_size: NA
d_call: NA
cdr3_aa: CASSEGGGSGGNTIYF
cdr3_nt: TGTGCCAGCAGTGAAGGTGGAGGTTCGGGTGGAAACACCATATATTTT

v_call: TRBV2
j_call: TRBJ2-5
clone_size: NA
d_call: NA
cdr3_aa: CASSVGRARETQYF
cdr3_nt: TGTGCCAGCAGTGTTGGGCGCGCGAGAGAGACCCAGTACTTC

v_call: TRBV5-1
j_call: TRBJ1-1
clone_size: NA
d_call: NA
cdr3_aa: CASSKGETEAFF
cdr3_nt: TGCGCCAGCAGCAAGGGGGAGACTGAAGCTTTCTTT

v_call: TRBV30
j_call: TRBJ1-4
clone_size: NA
d_call: NA
cdr3_aa: CAWSIGGREKLFF
cdr3_nt: TGTGCCTGGAGTATCGGCGGGCGAGAAAAACTGTTTTTT

v_call: TRBV18
j_call: TRBJ1-1
clone_size: NA
d_call: TRBD1
cdr3_aa: CASSRGQANTEAFF
cdr3_nt: TGTGCCAGCTCACGAGGACAGGCGAACACTGAAGCTTTCTTT

v_call: TRBV7-2
j_call: TRBJ2-1
clone_size: once
d_call: NA
cdr3_aa: CASSLSDSYNGQFF
cdr3_nt: TGTGCCAGCAGCCTATCCGACTCCTACAATGGGCAGTTCTTC

v_call: TRBV29-1
j_call: TRBJ1-2
clone_size: few
d_call: NA
cdr3_aa: CSARPGGGYGYTF
cdr3_nt: TGCAGCGCCCGGCCGGGGGGCGGCTATGGCTACACCTTC

v_call: TRBV6-5
j_call: TRBJ2-3
clone_size: NA
d_call: TRBD2
cdr3_aa: CASSSRDYTDTQYF
cdr3_nt: TGTGCCAGCAGTAGCCGGGACTACACAGATACGCAGTATTTT

v_call: TRBV5-6
j_call: TRBJ2-1
clone_size: few
d_call: NA
cdr3_aa: CASGRPDSYNEQFF
cdr3_nt: TGTGCCAGCGGTAGACCCGACAGTTACAATGAGCAGTTCTTC

v_call: TRBV10-3
j_call: TRBJ2-1
clone_size: NA
d_call: TRBD2
cdr3_aa: CAISEPRTSGTSYNEQFF
cdr3_nt: TGTGCCATCAGTGAGCCCCGGACTAGCGGGACGTCCTACAATGAGCAGTTCTTC

v_call: TRBV27
j_call: TRBJ1-1
clone_size: NA
d_call: NA
cdr3_aa: CASSLSGGPMNTEAFF
cdr3_nt: TGTGCCAGCAGTTTATCAGGAGGGCCGATGAACACTGAAGCTTTCTTT

v_call: TRBV6-4
j_call: TRBJ2-4
clone_size: NA
d_call: NA
cdr3_aa: CARRVVGGPYF
cdr3_nt: TGTGCCAGGAGAGTGGTGGGGGGTCCGTACTTC

v_call: TRBV5-6
j_call: TRBJ2-3
clone_size: NA
d_call: NA
cdr3_aa: CASSLEGASTDTQYF
cdr3_nt: TGTGCCAGCAGCTTGGAAGGGGCCAGCACAGATACGCAGTATTTT

v_call: TRBV4-3
j_call: TRBJ2-1
clone_size: NA
d_call: TRBD2
cdr3_aa: CASSQVSTSGRNNEQFF
cdr3_nt: TGCGCCAGCAGCCAAGTTTCCACTAGCGGGAGAAACAATGAGCAGTTCTTC

v_call: TRBV4-1
j_call: TRBJ2-5
clone_size: NA
d_call: NA
cdr3_aa: CASSQAGRVQETQYF
cdr3_nt: TGCGCCAGCAGCCAAGCGGGAAGGGTTCAAGAGACCCAGTACTTC

v_call: TRBV15
j_call: TRBJ2-7
clone_size: NA
d_call: NA
cdr3_aa: CATSRENAGNYEQYF
cdr3_nt: TGTGCCACCAGCAGAGAGAACGCGGGAAACTACGAGCAGTACTTC

v_call: TRBV9
j_call: TRBJ2-2
clone_size: NA
d_call: NA
cdr3_aa: CASSEQGAGELFF
cdr3_nt: TGTGCCAGCAGTGAACAGGGTGCCGGGGAGCTGTTTTTT

v_call: TRBV19
j_call: TRBJ1-4
clone_size: NA
d_call: NA
cdr3_aa: CASSVGQRRMKKLFF
cdr3_nt: TGTGCCAGTAGCGTTGGACAGCGTCGCATGAAGAAACTGTTTTTT

v_call: TRBV6-5
j_call: TRBJ1-1
clone_size: NA
d_call: NA
cdr3_aa: CASSYSGGTEAFF
cdr3_nt: TGTGCCAGCAGTTACTCGGGGGGGACTGAAGCTTTCTTT

v_call: TRBV7-9
j_call: TRBJ2-5
clone_size: NA
d_call: TRBD1
cdr3_aa: CASSQPTGGGETQYF
cdr3_nt: TGTGCCAGCAGCCAGCCTACAGGGGGCGGGGAGACCCAGTACTTC

v_call: TRBV25-1
j_call: TRBJ1-1
clone_size: NA
d_call: TRBD1
cdr3_aa: CASTRGDSDEAFF
cdr3_nt: TGTGCCAGCACAAGGGGGGACAGTGATGAAGCTTTCTTT